This T cell receptor (beta chain) was identified in a study of tumor and adjacent non-tumor tissue in lung cancer (dated by TCRdb to between 2018 and 2020). Describing the broader study: The cohort included more than 9 adenocarcinoma, 2 squamous cell carcinoma and 1 small cell lung cancer patients. TCRbeta CDR3 sequencing was performed on a few dozen paired specimens, with one tumor sample and one normal lung sample collected per patient. The study compared bulk TCRbeta repertoires between lung tumor tissue and matched distant non-tumor lung tissue from over twelve lung cancer patients. Sequencing generated a total of some 130 million productive TCRbeta reads, averaging around 4.2 million reads per sample. Among the approximately 15 patients, ages ranged from roughly 30 to 76 years, approximately 10 were men and 5 were women, and disease was TNM stage I to III. Study-level results and caveats: Because peripheral blood was not sequenced, the blood TCRbeta repertoires of the lung cancer patients in the study went unexamined. TCR diversity (inverse Simpson) was significantly higher in tumor than in normal lung tissue (roughly 430 vs 170, P = 0.0075, Mann-Whitney U test). In normal lung, the top 100 clones accounted for a significantly larger cumulative share of the repertoire than in tumor tissue. Only about 15 patients were in the cohort, and the authors stated that larger samples and more detailed clinical data are needed. The methods do not name the sequencing platform or mention unique molecular identifiers. TCR diversity was significantly higher in younger patients, and higher tumor TCR diversity was associated with shorter overall and disease-free survival.

CDR1 and CDR2, looked up from the germline V gene, are MGHRA and YSYEKL. Clipping removes 1 base from V and 16 bases from J, with 20 as the unmatched junction base count. CDR3 length: 17 amino acids, cysteine to phenylalanine. Solely the CDR3 DNA is kept, with 51 bases framed from the first base. This clonotype was counted a few times. The clone's antigen remains unknown. Per-base qualities were not stored, and no clone one base away is much larger. Libraries were prepared through multiplex PCR. The data were produced on an Illumina HiSeq 2500. Following protocols modified from ARM-PCR, the researchers constructed TCRbeta libraries through three rounds of nested PCR with primers (Table S4). Before sequencing, PCR products in the 200-500 bp range were cut out of the gel and cleaned up using the QIAquick gel extraction kit. The paper's data handling went like this. Reads were cleaned with Trimmomatic, merged with FLASH into complete CDR3 sequences, and assigned to V(D)J germline segments with MiTCR. Clonal diversity was calculated as the inverse Simpson's index using VDJtools. A read counted as productive if the sequence was in-frame and lacked a premature stop codon. Using fastp trimming at Q25 and MiXCR clonotype assembly, TCRdb reanalyzed the public sequencing data and kept in-frame beta chains. Rows are unified per CDR3 protein, each entry keeping the most common DNA and genes. These V and J calls are TCRdb output, not the study's own analysis. In all, the sample holds 45,000 or so distinct CDR3 sequences, and roughly 60% of those were seen once. The ten top clones hold roughly 19% of the sample.

Bulk unsorted tissue served as the source for RNA extraction, and RNA quality was assessed using a NanoDrop ND-1000 and an Agilent 2100. Distant non-tumor tissue taken more than 3 cm from the tumor edge was used as the normal lung sample. Newly diagnosed lung cancer patients without prior chemotherapy who had been admitted for thoracic surgery in China between August and November 2014 were enrolled as donors. Anyone who had undergone radiotherapy or chemotherapy before, or who had another cancer at the same time, was left out of the study. Surgical tissue pieces of about 1-2 cm3 were preserved in RNAlater solution and were kept at -80 degrees C until use.

The sequenced material came from distant non-tumor lung tissue. The V gene is TRBV4-1 and the J gene is TRBJ1-4; 8 bases in the middle match TRBD1. This receptor was obtained from a woman aged 40 to 50 with non-small cell lung cancer. CDR3 region: CASSQGQGPKTDERPFF. The sequenced DNA is TGCGCCAGCAGCCAAGGACAGGGGCCAAAGACTGATGAAAGACCGTTTTTT.